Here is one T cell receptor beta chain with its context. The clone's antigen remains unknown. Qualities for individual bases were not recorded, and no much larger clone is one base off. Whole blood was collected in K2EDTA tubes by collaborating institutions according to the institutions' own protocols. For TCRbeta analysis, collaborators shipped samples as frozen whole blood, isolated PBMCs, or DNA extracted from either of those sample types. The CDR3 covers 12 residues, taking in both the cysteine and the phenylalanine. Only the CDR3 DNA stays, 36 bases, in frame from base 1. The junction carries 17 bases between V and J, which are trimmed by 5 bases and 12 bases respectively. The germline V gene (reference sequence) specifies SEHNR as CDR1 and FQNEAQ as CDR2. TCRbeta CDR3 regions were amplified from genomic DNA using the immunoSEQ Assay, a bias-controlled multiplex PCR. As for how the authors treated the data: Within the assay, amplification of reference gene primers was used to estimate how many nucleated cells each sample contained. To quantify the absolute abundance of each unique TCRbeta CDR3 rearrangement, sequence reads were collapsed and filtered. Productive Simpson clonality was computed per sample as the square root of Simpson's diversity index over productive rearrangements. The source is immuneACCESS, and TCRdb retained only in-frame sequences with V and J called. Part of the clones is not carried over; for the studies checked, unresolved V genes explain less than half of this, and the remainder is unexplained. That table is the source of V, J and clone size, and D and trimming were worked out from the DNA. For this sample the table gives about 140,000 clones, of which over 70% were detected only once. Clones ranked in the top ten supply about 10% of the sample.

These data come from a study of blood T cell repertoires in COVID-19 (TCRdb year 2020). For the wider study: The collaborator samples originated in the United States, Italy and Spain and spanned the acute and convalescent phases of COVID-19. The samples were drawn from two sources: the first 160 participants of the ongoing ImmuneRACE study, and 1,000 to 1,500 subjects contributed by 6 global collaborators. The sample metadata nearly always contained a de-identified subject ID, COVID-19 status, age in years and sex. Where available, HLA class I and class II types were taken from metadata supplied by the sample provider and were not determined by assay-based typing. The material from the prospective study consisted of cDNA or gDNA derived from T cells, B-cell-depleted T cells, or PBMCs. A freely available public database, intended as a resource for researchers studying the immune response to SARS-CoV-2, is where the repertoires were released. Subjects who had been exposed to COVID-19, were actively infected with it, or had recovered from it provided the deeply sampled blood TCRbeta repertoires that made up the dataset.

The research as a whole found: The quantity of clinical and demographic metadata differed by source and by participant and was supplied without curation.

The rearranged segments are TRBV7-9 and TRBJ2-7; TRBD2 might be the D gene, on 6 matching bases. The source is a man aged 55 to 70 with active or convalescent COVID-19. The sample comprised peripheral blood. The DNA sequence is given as TGTGCCAGCAGCGAAGGCGGGACGGCTCTGTACTTC. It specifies CASSEGGTALYF.